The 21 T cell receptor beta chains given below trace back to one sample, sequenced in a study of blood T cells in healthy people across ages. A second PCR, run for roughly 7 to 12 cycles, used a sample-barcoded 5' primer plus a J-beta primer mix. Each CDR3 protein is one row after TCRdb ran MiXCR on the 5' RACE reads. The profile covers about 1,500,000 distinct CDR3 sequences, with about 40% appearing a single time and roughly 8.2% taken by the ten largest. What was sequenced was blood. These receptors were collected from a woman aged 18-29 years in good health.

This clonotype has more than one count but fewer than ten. CDR3 protein: CASSSDRLAGGPGEQYF. Here the CDR3 DNA reads TGCGCCAGCAGCTCGGACCGACTAGCGGGAGGGCCGGGTGAGCAGTACTTC. J is TRBJ2-7 and V is TRBV5-1; 14 bases are shared with TRBD2. Looked up from germline, CDR1 is SGHRS and CDR2 is YFSETQ. The CDR3 has 17 amino acids. Trimming removed 3 bases from V and 7 bases from J; junction bases left unmatched: 12.

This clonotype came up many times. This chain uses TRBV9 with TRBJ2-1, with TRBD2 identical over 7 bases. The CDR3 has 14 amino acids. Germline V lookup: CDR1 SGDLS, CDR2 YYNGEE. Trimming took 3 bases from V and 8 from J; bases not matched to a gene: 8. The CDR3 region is CASSASGVLDEQFF. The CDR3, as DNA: TGTGCCAGCAGCGCGAGCGGGGTCCTCGATGAGCAGTTCTTC.

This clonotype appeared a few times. The CDR3 coding sequence is TGTGCCAGCAGCCCGGGTTCGGGACTGTTTTTT. Amino acids: CASSPGSGLFF. The V call is TRBV7-9, the J call TRBJ1-4; D uncertain. The CDR3 is 11 residues long. Trimming cost V 5 bases and J 13 bases, with 11 bases left between them. Germline CDR1 and CDR2: SEHNR and FQNEAQ (reference sequence). Filled out from reference TRBV7-9 and TRBJ1-4, the complete variable domain reads DTGVSQNPRHKITKRGQNVTFRCDPISEHNRLYWYRQTLGQGPEFLTYFQNEAQLEKSRLLSDRFSAERPKGSFSTLEIQRTEQGDSAMYLCASSPGSGLFFGSGTQLSVL.

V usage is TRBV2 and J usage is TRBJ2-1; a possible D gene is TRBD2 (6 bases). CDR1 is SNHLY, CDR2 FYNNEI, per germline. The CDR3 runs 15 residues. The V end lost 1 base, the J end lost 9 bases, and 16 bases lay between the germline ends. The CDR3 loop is CASSEGRTINAEQFF. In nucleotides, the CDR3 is TGTGCCAGCAGTGAAGGGAGGACTATCAACGCTGAGCAGTTCTTC.

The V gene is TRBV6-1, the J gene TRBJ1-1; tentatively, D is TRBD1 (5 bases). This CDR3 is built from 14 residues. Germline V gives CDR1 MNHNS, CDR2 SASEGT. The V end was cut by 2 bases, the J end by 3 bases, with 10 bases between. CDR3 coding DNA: TGTGCCAGCAGTGAACCTCGGGGGGACACTGAAGCTTTCTTT. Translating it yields CASSEPRGDTEAFF.

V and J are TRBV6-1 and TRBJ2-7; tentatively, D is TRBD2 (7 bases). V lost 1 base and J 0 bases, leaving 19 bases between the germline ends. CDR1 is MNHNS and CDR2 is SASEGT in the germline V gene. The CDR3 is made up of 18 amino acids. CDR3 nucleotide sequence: TGTGCCAGCAGTGAAGAGGGGGGGTTGAGTTACCTCTCCTACGAGCAGTACTTC. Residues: CASSEEGGLSYLSYEQYF.

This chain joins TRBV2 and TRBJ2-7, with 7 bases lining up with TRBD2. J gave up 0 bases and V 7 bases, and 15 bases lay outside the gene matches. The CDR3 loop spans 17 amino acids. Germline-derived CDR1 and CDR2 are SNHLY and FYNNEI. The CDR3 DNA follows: TGTGCCAGCACCACCGGACCGGGACTACTCAGCTCCTACGAGCAGTACTTC. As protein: CASTTGPGLLSSYEQYF.

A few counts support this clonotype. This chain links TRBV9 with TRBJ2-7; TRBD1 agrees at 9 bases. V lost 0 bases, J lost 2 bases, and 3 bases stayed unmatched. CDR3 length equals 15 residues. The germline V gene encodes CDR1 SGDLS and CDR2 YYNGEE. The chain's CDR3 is CASSVGGQGPYEQYF. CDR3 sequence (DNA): TGTGCCAGCAGCGTAGGAGGACAGGGGCCCTACGAGCAGTACTTC.

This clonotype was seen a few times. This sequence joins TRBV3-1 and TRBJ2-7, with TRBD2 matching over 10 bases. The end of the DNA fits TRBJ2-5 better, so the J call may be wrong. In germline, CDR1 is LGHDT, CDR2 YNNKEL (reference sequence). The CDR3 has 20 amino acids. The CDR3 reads CASSQDEVASGGAYQETQYF. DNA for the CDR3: TGTGCCAGCAGCCAAGATGAAGTCGCTAGCGGGGGAGCTTATCAAGAGACCCAGTACTTC.

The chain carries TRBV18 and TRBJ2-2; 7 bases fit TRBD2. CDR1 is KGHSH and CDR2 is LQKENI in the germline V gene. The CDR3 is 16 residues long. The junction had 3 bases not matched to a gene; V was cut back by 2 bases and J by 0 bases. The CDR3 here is CASSPNGRTNTGELFF. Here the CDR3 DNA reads TGTGCCAGCTCACCAAACGGGAGGACGAACACCGGGGAGCTGTTTTTT.

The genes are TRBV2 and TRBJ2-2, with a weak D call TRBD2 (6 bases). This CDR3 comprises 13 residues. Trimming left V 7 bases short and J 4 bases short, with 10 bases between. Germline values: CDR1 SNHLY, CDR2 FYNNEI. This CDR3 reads CASKRVLTGELFF. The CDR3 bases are TGTGCCAGCAAGCGGGTTCTCACCGGGGAGCTGTTTTTT.

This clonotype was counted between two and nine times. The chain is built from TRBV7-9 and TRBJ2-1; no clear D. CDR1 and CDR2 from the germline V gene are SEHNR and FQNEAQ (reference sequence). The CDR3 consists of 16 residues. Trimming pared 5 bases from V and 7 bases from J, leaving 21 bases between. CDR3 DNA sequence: TGTGCCAGCAGCCCATCTAACCTACCTCCATTGAATGAGCAGTTCTTC. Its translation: CASSPSNLPPLNEQFF. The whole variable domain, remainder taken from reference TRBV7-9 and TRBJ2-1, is DTGVSQNPRHKITKRGQNVTFRCDPISEHNRLYWYRQTLGQGPEFLTYFQNEAQLEKSRLLSDRFSAERPKGSFSTLEIQRTEQGDSAMYLCASSPSNLPPLNEQFFGPGTRLTVL.

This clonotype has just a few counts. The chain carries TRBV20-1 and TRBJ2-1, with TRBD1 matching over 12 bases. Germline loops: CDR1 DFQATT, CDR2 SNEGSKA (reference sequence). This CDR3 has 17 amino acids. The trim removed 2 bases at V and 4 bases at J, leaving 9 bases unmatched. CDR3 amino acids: CSARFRDRGQGYNEQFF. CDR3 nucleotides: TGCAGTGCTAGATTCCGGGACAGGGGGCAAGGGTACAATGAGCAGTTCTTC.

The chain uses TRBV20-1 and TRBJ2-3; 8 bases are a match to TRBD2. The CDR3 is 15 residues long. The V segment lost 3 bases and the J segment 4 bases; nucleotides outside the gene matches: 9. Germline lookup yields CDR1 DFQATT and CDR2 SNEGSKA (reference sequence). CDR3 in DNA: TGCAGTGCTAGTCCCCTGGCGGGGGGTGCAGATACGCAGTATTTT. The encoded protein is CSASPLAGGADTQYF.

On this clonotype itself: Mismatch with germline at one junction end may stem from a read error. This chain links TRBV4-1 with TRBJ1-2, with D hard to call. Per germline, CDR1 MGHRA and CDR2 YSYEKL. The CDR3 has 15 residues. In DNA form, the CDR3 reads TGCGCCAACAGCCAAGTGCACGGCCCGGTGGATGGCTACACCTTC. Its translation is CANSQVHGPVDGYTF.

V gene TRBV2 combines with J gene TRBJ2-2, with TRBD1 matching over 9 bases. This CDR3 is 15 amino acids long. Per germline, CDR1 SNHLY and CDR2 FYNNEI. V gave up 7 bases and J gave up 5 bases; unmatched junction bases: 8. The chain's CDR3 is CASTRDRAETGELFF. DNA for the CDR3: TGTGCCAGCACCCGGGACAGGGCAGAAACCGGGGAGCTGTTTTTT. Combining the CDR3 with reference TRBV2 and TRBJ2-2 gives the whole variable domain EPEVTQTPSHQVTQMGQEVILRCVPISNHLYFYWYRQILGQKVEFLVSFYNNEISEKSEIFDDQFSVERPDGSNFTLKIRSTKLEDSAMYFCASTRDRAETGELFFGEGSRLTVL.

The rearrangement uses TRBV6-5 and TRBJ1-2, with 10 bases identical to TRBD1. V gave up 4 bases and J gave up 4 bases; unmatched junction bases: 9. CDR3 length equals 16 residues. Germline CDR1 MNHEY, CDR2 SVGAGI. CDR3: CASSFALDRGAYGYTF. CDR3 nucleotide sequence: TGTGCCAGCAGTTTCGCTCTGGACAGGGGGGCCTATGGCTACACCTTC.

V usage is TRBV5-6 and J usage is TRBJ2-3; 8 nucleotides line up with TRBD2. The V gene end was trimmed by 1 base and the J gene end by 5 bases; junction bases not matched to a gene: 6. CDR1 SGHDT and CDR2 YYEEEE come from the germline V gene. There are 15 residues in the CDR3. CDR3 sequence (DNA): TGTGCCAGCAGCTTGAGGAGCGGGAGAGGAGATACGCAGTATTTT. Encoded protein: CASSLRSGRGDTQYF. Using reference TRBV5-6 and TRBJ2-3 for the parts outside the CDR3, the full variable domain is DAGVTQSPTHLIKTRGQQVTLRCSPKSGHDTVSWYQQALGQGPQFIFQYYEEEERQRGNFPDRFSGHQFPNYSSELNVNALLLGDSALYLCASSLRSGRGDTQYFGPGTRLTVL.

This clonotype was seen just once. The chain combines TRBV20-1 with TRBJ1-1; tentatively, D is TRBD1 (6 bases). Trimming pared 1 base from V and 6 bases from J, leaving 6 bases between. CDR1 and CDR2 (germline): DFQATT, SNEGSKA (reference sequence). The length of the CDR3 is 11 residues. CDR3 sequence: CSARGGPEAFF. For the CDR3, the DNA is TGCAGTGCTAGAGGGGGGCCTGAAGCTTTCTTT.

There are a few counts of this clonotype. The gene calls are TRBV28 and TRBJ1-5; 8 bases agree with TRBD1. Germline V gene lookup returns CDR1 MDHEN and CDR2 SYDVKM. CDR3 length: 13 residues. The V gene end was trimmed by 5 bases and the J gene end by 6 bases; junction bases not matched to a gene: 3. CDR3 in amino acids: CASSAQGAQPQHF. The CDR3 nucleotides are TGTGCCAGCAGTGCCCAGGGGGCTCAGCCCCAGCATTTT. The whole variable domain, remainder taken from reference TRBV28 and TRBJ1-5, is DVKVTQSSRYLVKRTGEKVFLECVQDMDHENMFWYRQDPGLGLRLIYFSYDVKMKEKGDIPEGYSVSREKKERFSLILESASTNQTSMYLCASSAQGAQPQHFGDGTRLSIL.

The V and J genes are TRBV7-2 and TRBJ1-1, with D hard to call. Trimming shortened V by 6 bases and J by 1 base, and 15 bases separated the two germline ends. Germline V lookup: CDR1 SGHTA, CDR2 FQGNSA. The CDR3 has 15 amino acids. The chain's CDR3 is CASSPRGGGNTEAFF. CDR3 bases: TGTGCCAGCAGTCCTAGAGGCGGCGGGAACACTGAAGCTTTCTTT.